This T cell receptor beta chain was obtained from a study of vaccination and CD4 T cells after COVID-19 (dated 2022 in TCRdb). Regarding the complete study: SARS-CoV-2 positivity had been established in the convalescent patients by nasal swab PCR, and mild disease was recorded in several of these patients and severe disease in one. Six males and four females were included in the convalescent cohort, with two Hispanic individuals, seven Caucasians, two Asians and one multiracial person represented. Post-vaccine blood samples were collected a median of approximately eleven weeks after the second vaccine dose, ranging from about 13 to 241 days. As controls, cultures received a CEFX viral epitope pool (the positive control), an HIV-1 Nef peptide pool (the negative control), or no peptide at all. Culture stimuli were overlapping spike peptide pools from SARS-CoV-2 and from the common cold coronaviruses HCoV-NL63, HCoV-OC43 and HCoV-229E. A few convalescent patients were sampled both early after vaccination (day 14) and late after vaccination (days 161 to 241). In around 9 COVID-19 convalescent patients and several infection-naive healthy vaccine recipients, researchers compared the spike-specific CD4+ TCR repertoire from before mRNA vaccination with the repertoire from after. Post-COVID blood samples were collected from convalescent patients a median of approximately 93 days after diagnosis, with a range of about 30 to 161 days. Participants got two doses of the Pfizer-BioNTech BNT162b2 vaccine (n=8) or two doses of the Moderna mRNA-1273 vaccine (n=2).

With respect to this clonotype: Its recognized antigen is unknown. The sample holds no much larger clone one base away, and base qualities are not on file.

The library was made by PCR. DNA from cultured CD4+ T cells was subjected to TCR sequencing with the Oncomine TCR Beta short-read assay at the Johns Hopkins FTIC core. The QIAamp micro DNA kit was used to extract genomic DNA from the cultured CD4+ T cells. The Oncomine TCR Beta libraries from cultured CD4+ T cells were pooled using unique dual indexes and then sequenced on an Illumina iSeq 100. The study's own analysis went as follows. Non-productive sequences were removed, and CDR3s that did not start with C, did not end with F or W, or were shorter than 7 amino acids were discarded. The MANAFEST web application identified antigen-specific clonotypes by comparing peptide-stimulated wells against reference wells and other culture wells. Positive clones required FDR below 0.05, an odds ratio above 5, and productive frequency above 0.1% in at least two of three replicate wells. Cross-reactive clonotypes were defined as significantly expanded in both SARS-CoV-2 spike wells and at least one common cold coronavirus spike condition. Using R version 3.6.1, CDR3 homology was evaluated through Levenshtein distances (stringdist) along with unrooted phylogenetic trees (ape). TCRdb applied fastp at Q25 and MiXCR to the public reads, then kept only in-frame beta chains. Merged by CDR3 protein, the rows form single entries marked with the most common genes and DNA. Here the V and J calls rest on TCRdb's processing, not on the authors' analysis. For this sample there are 20,000 to 30,000 distinct CDR3 sequences; 40% to 55% appear just once. The ten largest clones represent roughly 4% of the sample.

The CDR1 and CDR2 encoded by the germline V gene (reference sequence) are DFQATT and SNEGSKA. V loses 3 bases of germline sequence and J loses 6 bases, and the interval between the two ends is 6 bases. CDR3 length: 12 amino acids, cysteine to phenylalanine. Just the 36-base CDR3 DNA is kept, in frame starting at base 1. What the authors observed across the whole study: The median number of SARS-CoV-2-reactive clonotypes rose from under 25 after infection to 38 after vaccination, but the change was not significant. Nearly all vaccine-specific clones in convalescent patients (304 of 307) were mono-reactive for SARS-CoV-2 spike rather than cross-reactive with common cold coronaviruses. The study included relatively few convalescent patients and did not analyze early timepoints after natural infection. Among convalescent patients, a median about 86% of the SARS-CoV-2-reactive clones seen after vaccination appeared only after vaccination, which suggests priming specific to the vaccine.

Per the publication, the time point label means: late sampling 161 to 241 days after vaccination in three convalescent patients. This specimen's treatment or condition label, interpreted: approximately 9-day PBMC culture with coronavirus spike peptide pools or control peptides (ViraFEST assay). The ViraFEST assay was used in the study, in which antigen-specific T cells were expanded with peptide pools and expanded clonotypes were subsequently identified by TCR sequencing. Positive SARS-CoV-2 PCR tests in the convalescent patients dated from March to December 2020, before Alpha, Beta and Delta variants emerged in the United States. About 2 million PBMCs per well were cultured in IMDM with roughly 5.2% human AB serum and about 9.7 IU/ml IL-2, plus 10 ug/ml peptide pools. Half of the culture medium was replaced with fresh IL-2-containing medium on days 3 and 7. CD4+ T cells were isolated after around ten days of culture through negative selection using the EasySep CD4+ T cell isolation kit. Ficoll-Paque Plus gradient centrifugation was used to isolate PBMCs from whole blood, and the isolated PBMCs were then either used fresh or cryopreserved at -140C. In general, triplicate wells were set up for every culture condition.

This TCR derives from a human donor who had recovered from COVID-19. This sample comprised CD4+ T cells from blood, cultured in vitro, obtained about 7 months after SARS-CoV-2 vaccination. This receptor chain uses TRBV20-1 and TRBJ1-6, with an unclear D gene assignment. The DNA is as follows: TGCAGTGCTAGGGGCCCTAATTCACCCCTCCACTTT. It translates to CSARGPNSPLHF.